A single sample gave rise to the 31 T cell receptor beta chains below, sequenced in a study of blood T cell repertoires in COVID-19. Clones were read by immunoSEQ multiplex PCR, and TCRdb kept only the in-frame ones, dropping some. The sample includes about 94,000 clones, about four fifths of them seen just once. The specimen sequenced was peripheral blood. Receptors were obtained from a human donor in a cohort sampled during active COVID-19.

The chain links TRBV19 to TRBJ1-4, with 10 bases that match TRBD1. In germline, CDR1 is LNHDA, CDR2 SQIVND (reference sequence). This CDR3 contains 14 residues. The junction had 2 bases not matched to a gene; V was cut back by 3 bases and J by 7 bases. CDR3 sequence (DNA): TGTGCCAGTAGTATCAGGACAGGGGGTGAAAAACTGTTTTTT. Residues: CASSIRTGGEKLFF. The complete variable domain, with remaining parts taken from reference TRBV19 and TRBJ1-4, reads DGGITQSPKYLFRKEGQNVTLSCEQNLNHDAMYWYRQDPGQGLRLIYYSQIVNDFQKGDIAEGYSVSREKKESFPLTVTSAQKNPTAFYLCASSIRTGGEKLFFGSGTQLSVL.

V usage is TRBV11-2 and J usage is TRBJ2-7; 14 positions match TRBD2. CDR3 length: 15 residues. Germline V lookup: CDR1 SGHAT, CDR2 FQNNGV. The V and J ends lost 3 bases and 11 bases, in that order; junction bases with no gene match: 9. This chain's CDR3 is CASSFEAVGLAGEYF. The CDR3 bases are TGTGCCAGCAGCTTCGAGGCGGTGGGACTAGCGGGAGAGTACTTC.

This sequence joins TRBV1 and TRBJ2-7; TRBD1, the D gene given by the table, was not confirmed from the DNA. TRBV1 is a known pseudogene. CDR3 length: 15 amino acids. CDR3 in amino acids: CTSSQVQGQSYEQYF. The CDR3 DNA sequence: TGCACCAGCAGCCAAGTTCAGGGTCAGTCCTACGAGCAGTACTTC.

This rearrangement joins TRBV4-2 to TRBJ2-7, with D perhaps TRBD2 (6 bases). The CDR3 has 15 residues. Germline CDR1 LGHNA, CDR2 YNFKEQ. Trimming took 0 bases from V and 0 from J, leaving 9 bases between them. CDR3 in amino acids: CASSQDGGLSYEQYF. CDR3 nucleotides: TGTGCCAGCAGCCAAGATGGGGGACTCTCCTACGAGCAGTACTTC.

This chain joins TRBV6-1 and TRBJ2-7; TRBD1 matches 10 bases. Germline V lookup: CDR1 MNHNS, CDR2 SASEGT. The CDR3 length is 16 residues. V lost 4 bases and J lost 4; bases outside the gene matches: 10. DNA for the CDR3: TGTGCCAGCAGTGGACGGGGACAGGGGACGTTGTACGAGCAGTACTTC. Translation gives CASSGRGQGTLYEQYF.

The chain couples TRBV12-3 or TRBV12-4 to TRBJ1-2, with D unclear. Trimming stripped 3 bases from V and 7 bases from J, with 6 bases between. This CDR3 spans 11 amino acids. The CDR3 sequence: CASSLRFGYTF. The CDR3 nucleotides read TGTGCCAGCAGTTTGCGGTTTGGCTACACCTTC.

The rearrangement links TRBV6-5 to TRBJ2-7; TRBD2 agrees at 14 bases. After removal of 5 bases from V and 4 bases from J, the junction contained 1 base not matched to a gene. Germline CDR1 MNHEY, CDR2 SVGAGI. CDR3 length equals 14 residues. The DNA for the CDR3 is TGTGCCAGCAGTCGGACTAGCGGGAGGTACGAGCAGTACTTC. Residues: CASSRTSGRYEQYF.

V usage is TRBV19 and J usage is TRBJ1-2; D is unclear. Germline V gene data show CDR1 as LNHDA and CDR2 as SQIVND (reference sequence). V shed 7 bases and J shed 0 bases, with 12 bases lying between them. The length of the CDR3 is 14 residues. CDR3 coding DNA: TGTGCCAGTAAAGAGACACCCGCTAACTATGGCTACACCTTC. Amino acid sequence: CASKETPANYGYTF.

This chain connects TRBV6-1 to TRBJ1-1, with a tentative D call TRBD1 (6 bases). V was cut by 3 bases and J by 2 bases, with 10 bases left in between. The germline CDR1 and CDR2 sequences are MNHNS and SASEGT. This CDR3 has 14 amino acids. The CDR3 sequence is CASSEGTSNTEAFF. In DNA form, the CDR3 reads TGTGCCAGCAGTGAGGGGACATCTAACACTGAAGCTTTCTTT.

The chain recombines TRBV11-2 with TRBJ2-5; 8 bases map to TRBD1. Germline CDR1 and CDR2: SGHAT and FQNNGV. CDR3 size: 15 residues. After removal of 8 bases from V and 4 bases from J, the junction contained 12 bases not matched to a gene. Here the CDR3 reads CASGSDRVVGETQYF. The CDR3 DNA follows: TGTGCCAGCGGGTCGGACAGGGTGGTTGGAGAGACCCAGTACTTC.

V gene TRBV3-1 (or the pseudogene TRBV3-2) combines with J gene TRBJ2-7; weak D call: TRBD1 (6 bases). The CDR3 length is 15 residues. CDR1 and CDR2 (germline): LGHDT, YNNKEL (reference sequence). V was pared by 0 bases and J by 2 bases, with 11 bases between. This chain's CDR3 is CASSQEGDTAYEQYF. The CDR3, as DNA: TGTGCCAGCAGCCAAGAAGGGGACACTGCCTACGAGCAGTACTTC.

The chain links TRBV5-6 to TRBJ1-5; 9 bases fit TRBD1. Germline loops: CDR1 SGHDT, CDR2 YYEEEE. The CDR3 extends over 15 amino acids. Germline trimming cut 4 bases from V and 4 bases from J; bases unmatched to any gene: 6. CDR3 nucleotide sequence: TGTGCCAGCAGCACAGGGACAGGGATAAATCAGCCCCAGCATTTT. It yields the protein CASSTGTGINQPQHF.

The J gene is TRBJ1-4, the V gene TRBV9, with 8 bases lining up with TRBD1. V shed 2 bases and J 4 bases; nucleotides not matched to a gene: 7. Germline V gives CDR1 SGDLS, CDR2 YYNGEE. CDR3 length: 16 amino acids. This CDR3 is CASSVSTTGVNEKLFF. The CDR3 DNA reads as TGTGCCAGCAGCGTCTCAACGACAGGGGTTAATGAAAAACTGTTTTTT. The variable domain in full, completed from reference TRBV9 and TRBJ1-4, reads DSGVTQTPKHLITATGQRVTLRCSPRSGDLSVYWYQQSLDQGLQFLIQYYNGEERAKGNILERFSAQQFPDLHSELNLSSLELGDSALYFCASSVSTTGVNEKLFFGSGTQLSVL.

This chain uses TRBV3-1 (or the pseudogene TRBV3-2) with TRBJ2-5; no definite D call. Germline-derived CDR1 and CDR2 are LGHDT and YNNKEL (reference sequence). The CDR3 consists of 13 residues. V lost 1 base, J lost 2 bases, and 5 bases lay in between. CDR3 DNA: TGTGCCAGCAGCCAAGGAGGACAAGAGACCCAGTACTTC. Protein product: CASSQGGQETQYF.

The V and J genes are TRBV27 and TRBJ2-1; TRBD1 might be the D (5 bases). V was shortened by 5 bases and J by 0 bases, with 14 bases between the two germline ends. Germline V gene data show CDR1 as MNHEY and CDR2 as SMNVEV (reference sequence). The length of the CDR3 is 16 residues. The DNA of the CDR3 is TGTGCCAGCAGTCAAAGACAGCTGAGCTCCTACAATGAGCAGTTCTTC. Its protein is CASSQRQLSSYNEQFF.

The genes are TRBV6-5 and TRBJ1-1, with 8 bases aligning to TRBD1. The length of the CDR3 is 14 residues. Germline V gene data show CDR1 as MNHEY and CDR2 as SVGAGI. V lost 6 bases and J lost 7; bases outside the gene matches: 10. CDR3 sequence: CASSRQGTTGEAFF. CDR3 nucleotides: TGTGCCAGCAGCCGACAGGGGACAACGGGTGAAGCTTTCTTT.

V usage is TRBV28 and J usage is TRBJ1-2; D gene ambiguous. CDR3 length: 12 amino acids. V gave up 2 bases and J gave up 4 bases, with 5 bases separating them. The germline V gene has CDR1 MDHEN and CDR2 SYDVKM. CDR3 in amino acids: CASSLSSYGYTF. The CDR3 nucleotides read TGTGCCAGCAGTTTAAGTAGCTATGGCTACACCTTC.

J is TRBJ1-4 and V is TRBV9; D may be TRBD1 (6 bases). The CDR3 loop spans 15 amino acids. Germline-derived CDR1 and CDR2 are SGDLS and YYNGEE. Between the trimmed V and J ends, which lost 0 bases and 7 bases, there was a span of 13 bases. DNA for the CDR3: TGTGCCAGCAGCGTAGATCGGGGGGCTGGTGAAAAACTGTTTTTT. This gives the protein CASSVDRGAGEKLFF.

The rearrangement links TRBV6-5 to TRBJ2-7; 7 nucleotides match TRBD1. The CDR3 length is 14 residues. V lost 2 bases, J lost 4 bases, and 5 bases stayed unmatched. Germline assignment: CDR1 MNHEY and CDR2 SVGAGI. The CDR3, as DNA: TGTGCCAGCAGTTACGCGACAGGGTATTACGAGCAGTACTTC. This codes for CASSYATGYYEQYF.

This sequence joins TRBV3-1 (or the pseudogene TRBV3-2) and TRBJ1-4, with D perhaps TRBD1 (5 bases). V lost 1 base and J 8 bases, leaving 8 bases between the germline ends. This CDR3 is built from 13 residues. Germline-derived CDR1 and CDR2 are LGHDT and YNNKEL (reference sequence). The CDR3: CASSQGGWEKLFF. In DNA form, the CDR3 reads TGTGCCAGCAGCCAAGGGGGCTGGGAAAAACTGTTTTTT.

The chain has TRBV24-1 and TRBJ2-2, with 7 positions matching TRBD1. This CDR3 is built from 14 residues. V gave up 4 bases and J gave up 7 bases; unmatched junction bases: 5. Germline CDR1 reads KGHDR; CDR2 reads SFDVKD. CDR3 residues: CATSDPTGVGELFF. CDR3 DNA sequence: TGTGCCACCAGTGACCCAACAGGGGTCGGGGAGCTGTTTTTT.

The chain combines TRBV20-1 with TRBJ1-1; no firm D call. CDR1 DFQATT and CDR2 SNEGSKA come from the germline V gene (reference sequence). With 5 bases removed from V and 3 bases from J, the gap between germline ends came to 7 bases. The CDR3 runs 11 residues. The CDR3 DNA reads TGCAGTGCTTGGAGGGACACTGAAGCTTTCTTT. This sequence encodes CSAWRDTEAFF.

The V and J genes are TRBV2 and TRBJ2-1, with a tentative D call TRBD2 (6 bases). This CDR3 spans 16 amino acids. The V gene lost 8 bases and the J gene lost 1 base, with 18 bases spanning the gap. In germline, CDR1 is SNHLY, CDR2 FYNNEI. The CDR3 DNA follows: TGTGCCAGCTCCCGAGATTGGGGGGATTCCTACAATGAGCAGTTCTTC. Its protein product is CASSRDWGDSYNEQFF.

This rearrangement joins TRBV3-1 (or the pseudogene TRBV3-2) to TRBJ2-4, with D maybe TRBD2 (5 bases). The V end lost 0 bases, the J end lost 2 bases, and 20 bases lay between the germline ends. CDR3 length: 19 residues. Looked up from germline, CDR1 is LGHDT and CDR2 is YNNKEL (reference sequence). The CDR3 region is CASSQDPFEGYSSKNIQYF. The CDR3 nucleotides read TGTGCCAGCAGCCAAGATCCATTTGAGGGATACTCTTCCAAAAACATTCAGTACTTC.

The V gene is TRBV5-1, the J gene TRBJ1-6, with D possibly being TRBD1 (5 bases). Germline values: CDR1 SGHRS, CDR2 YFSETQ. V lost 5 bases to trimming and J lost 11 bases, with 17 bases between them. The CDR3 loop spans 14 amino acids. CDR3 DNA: TGCGCCAGCAGGACGACGGGGGAAGGGGCACCCCTCCACTTT. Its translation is CASRTTGEGAPLHF.

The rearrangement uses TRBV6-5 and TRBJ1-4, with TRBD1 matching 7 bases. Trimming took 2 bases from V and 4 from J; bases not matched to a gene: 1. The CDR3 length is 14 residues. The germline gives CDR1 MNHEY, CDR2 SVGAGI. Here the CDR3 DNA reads TGTGCCAGCAGTTACGGGACAGTTAATGAAAAACTGTTTTTT. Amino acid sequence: CASSYGTVNEKLFF.

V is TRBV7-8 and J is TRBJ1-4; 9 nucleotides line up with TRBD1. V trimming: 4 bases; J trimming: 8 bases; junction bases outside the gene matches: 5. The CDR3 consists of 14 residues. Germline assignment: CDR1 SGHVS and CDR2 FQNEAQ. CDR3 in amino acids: CASSSTGGGEKLFF. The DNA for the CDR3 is TGTGCCAGCAGCTCTACAGGGGGCGGCGAAAAACTGTTTTTT.

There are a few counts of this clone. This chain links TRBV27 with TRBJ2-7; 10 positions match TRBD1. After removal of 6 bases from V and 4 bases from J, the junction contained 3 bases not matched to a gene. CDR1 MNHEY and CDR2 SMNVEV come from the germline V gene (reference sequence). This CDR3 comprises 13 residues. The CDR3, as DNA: TGTGCCAGCAGCAGACAGGGGGCGTACGAGCAGTACTTC. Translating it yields CASSRQGAYEQYF.

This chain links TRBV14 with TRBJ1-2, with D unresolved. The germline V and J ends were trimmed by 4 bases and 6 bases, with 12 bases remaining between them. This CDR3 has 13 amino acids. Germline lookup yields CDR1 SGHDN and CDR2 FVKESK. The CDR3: CASSPGFRNGYTF. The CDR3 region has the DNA TGTGCCAGCAGCCCGGGGTTCCGGAATGGCTACACCTTC. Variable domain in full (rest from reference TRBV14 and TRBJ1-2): EAGVTQFPSHSVIEKGQTVTLRCDPISGHDNLYWYRRVMGKEIKFLLHFVKESKQDESGMPNNRFLAERTGGTYSTLKVQPAELEDSGVYFCASSPGFRNGYTFGSGTRLTVV.

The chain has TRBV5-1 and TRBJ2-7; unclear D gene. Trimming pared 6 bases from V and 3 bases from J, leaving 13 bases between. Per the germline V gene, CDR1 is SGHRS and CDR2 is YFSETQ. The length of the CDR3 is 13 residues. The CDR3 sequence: CASTPSTNYEQYF. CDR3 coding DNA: TGCGCCAGCACCCCATCAACAAACTACGAGCAGTACTTC. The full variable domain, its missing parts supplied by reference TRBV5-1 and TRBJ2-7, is KAGVTQTPRYLIKTRGQQVTLSCSPISGHRSVSWYQQTPGQGLQFLFEYFSETQRNKGNFPGRFSGRQFSNSRSEMNVSTLELGDSALYLCASTPSTNYEQYFGPGTRLTVT.

CDR3 sequence: CASRDTNSPLHF. Here the CDR3 DNA reads TGTGCCAGCCGGGACACAAATTCACCCCTCCACTTT. The rearrangement links TRBV6-5 to TRBJ1-6; tentative D call: TRBD1 (6 bases). Germline V CDR1 and CDR2: MNHEY, SVGAGI. The CDR3 loop spans 12 amino acids. V lost 8 bases and J lost 7, with 9 bases in between.